This TCR beta chain was captured by sequencing in a study of blood T cell repertoires in COVID-19. Germline CDR1 MNHEY, CDR2 SVGEGT. The CDR3 runs 17 residues. Germline trimming cut 6 bases from V and 2 bases from J; bases unmatched to any gene: 13. The protocol was immunoSEQ multiplex PCR, while the TCRdb copy is restricted to in-frame clones and leaves out a portion. Among approximately 92,000 clones listed, 70% to 90% were seen once. The sample comprised peripheral blood. The chain carries TRBV6-2 or TRBV6-3 and TRBJ1-5; 7 bases are shared with TRBD1. This clonotype originated in a woman aged 60-75 years in a cohort sampled during active or convalescent COVID-19. CDR3 in DNA: TGTGCCAGCAGCCGTACTCGGGCGCAGGGGGGCAATCAGCCCCAGCATTTT. Residues: CASSRTRAQGGNQPQHF.